This T cell receptor (beta chain) was obtained from a study of post-analysis software for immune sequencing data. Study overall: Some patients lacked subtype; others had relapsing-remitting, secondary progressive or progressive-relapsing disease.

Points on this clonotype: What it binds is not known.

Libraries were made from TCR beta cDNA, and they carried unique molecular identifiers. Each sample of about 0.95 to 11 million input T cells yielded 500,000 or so cDNA molecules, so each molecule approximated one T cell. TCRdb called the PCR reads again in MiXCR, with one record for every CDR3 protein. This sample has approximately 570,000 distinct CDR3 sequences, with 44% found just once. Study-wide findings and caveats: F measure grouped same-batch samples tightly together.

The specimen sequenced was blood. The receptor was isolated from a girl aged 10-17 years with multiple sclerosis.

The CDR3 region is CASSEGQGNVHEQYF. Here the CDR3 DNA reads TGTGCCAGCAGTGAGGGACAGGGAAACGTCCACGAGCAGTACTTC. V and J are TRBV6-1 and TRBJ2-7; 9 bases align to TRBD1. The CDR3 sequence is 15 residues long. From germline, CDR1 is MNHNS and CDR2 SASEGT. The ends lost 3 bases at V and 5 bases at J; junction bases unmatched: 8.